These 27 T cell receptor beta chains share one sample of origin, sequenced in a study of regulatory T cells in long-lasting Graves disease. Both iRepertoire HTBI primers and Arm-PCR of CDR3 regions were used to build the TCR beta libraries. Each CDR3 protein is one row after TCRdb ran MiXCR on the multiplex PCR reads. This sample has 450,000 to 650,000 distinct CDR3 sequences, with roughly 15% found just once. Time point meaning: newly diagnosed GD, antithyroid drugs for less than 3 months. PBMCs were the source of the RNA used for TCR sequencing. The sample was also reused in another study, on T cells in Graves' hyperthyroidism and ophthalmopathy.

The sample consisted of peripheral blood mononuclear cells (PBMCs), taken at new diagnosis, from a patient treated with antithyroid drugs. The receptors derive from a woman aged 35-65 years with Graves disease.

The J gene is TRBJ1-4, the V gene TRBV7-9; tentative D call: TRBD1 (6 bases). CDR3 length: 16 amino acids. Trimming stripped 3 bases from V and 3 bases from J, with 14 bases between. The germline gives CDR1 SEHNR, CDR2 FQNEAQ (reference sequence). CDR3 bases: TGTGCCAGCAGCTTCACAGGGTCGGGTGCTAATGAAAAACTGTTTTTT. Translated, it gives CASSFTGSGANEKLFF.

This clonotype showed up many times. DNA for the CDR3: TGTGCCAGCAGTTTGAGCAGGGTCGAAACTTCACCCCTCCACTTT. Its protein product is CASSLSRVETSPLHF. The chain joins TRBV12-3 or TRBV12-4 to TRBJ1-6, with D possibly TRBD1 on 5 matching bases. V was clipped by 3 bases and J by 9 bases, with 15 bases between them. This CDR3 region has 15 residues.

This clonotype came up many times. This sequence joins TRBV15 and TRBJ2-2; 9 bases fit TRBD1. J gave up 13 bases and V 0 bases, and 9 bases lay outside the gene matches. Germline V lookup: CDR1 LNHNV, CDR2 YYDKDF (reference sequence). The CDR3 contains 15 residues. The CDR3 DNA reads TGTGCCACCAGCAGAGATCTGGGACAGGGAGGACGGCTGTTTTTT. It is translated as CATSRDLGQGGRLFF.

This clonotype has a count of ten or more. The genes are TRBV6-1 and TRBJ1-6; D not resolved. CDR3 size: 11 residues. V dropped 2 bases and J dropped 14 bases, with 7 bases sitting between them. CDR1 and CDR2 (germline): MNHNS, SASEGT. The CDR3 reads CASSERVALHF. CDR3 DNA sequence: TGTGCCAGCAGTGAAAGGGTGGCCCTCCACTTT.

The sample holds many counts of this clonotype. V gene TRBV6-5 combines with J gene TRBJ1-1; D is perhaps TRBD1 (6 bases). CDR1 MNHEY and CDR2 SVGAGI come from the germline V gene. The CDR3 runs to 14 residues. Trimming removed 4 bases at V and 1 base at J, with 10 bases between. The CDR3 protein is CASSSYRENTEAFF. The CDR3 DNA reads as TGTGCCAGCAGTTCGTACAGGGAGAACACTGAAGCTTTCTTT.

This clonotype was counted at least ten times. The genes are TRBV11-3 and TRBJ1-1; no reliable D call. Trimming took 2 bases from V and 4 from J, leaving 23 bases between them. The CDR3 covers 18 residues. Germline lookup yields CDR1 SGHNT and CDR2 YENEEA. The CDR3 DNA sequence: TGTGCCAGCAGCTTATCGGCCCGAGGTTCGGTGGGAACCACTGAAGCTTTCTTT. This gives the protein CASSLSARGSVGTTEAFF.

This chain links TRBV28 with TRBJ1-4; D remains ambiguous. CDR1 is MDHEN and CDR2 is SYDVKM in the germline V gene. V was trimmed by 7 bases and J by 5 bases, leaving 17 bases between them. This CDR3 has 15 amino acids. CDR3 region: CASKVTQGGNEKLFF. The DNA of the CDR3 is TGTGCCAGCAAAGTAACGCAAGGCGGGAATGAAAAACTGTTTTTT.

This clonotype was counted a few times. The V call is TRBV27, the J call TRBJ1-6; TRBD1 matches 7 bases. CDR1 MNHEY and CDR2 SMNVEV come from the germline V gene (reference sequence). V was pared by 3 bases and J by 7 bases, with 6 bases of the junction left unmatched. This CDR3 spans 15 amino acids. CDR3 in DNA: TGTGCCAGCAGTTTGGAGGGACAGAAAAATTCACCCCTCCACTTT. Translating gives CASSLEGQKNSPLHF.

This clonotype was picked up many times. V gene TRBV5-6 combines with J gene TRBJ1-2; D is unclear. Trimming removed 5 bases at V and 4 bases at J, with 12 bases between. In germline, CDR1 is SGHDT, CDR2 YYEEEE. CDR3 length: 13 amino acids. The CDR3 DNA reads as TGTGCCAGCAGTTTAGCGGGGTCCTATGGCTACACCTTC. This encodes CASSLAGSYGYTF.

This clonotype appeared many times. Here the CDR3 DNA reads TGCGCCAGCAGTCCCCTCCTGACTAGCAGCACAGATACGCAGTATTTT. Translating it yields CASSPLLTSSTDTQYF. This chain joins TRBV4-1 and TRBJ2-3; 7 bases are shared with TRBD2. The CDR3 runs to 16 residues. The germline CDR1 and CDR2 sequences are MGHRA and YSYEKL. V lost 6 bases, J lost 0 bases, and 9 bases stayed unmatched.

This clonotype was observed a few times. This rearrangement joins TRBV6-1 to TRBJ2-5, with D possibly being TRBD2 (5 bases). CDR3 length: 13 amino acids. Trimming shortened V by 7 bases and J by 1 base, and 10 bases separated the two germline ends. Germline CDR1 and CDR2: MNHNS and SASEGT. The CDR3 nucleotides are TGTGCCAGCACCGGACTTGCCCAAGAGACCCAGTACTTC. This encodes CASTGLAQETQYF.

On this clonotype itself: One junction end disagrees with the germline gene, perhaps due to a read error. The gene calls are TRBV4-1 and TRBJ1-1; 7 bases are a match to TRBD1. This CDR3 has 14 amino acids. Germline CDR1 reads MGHRA; CDR2 reads YSYEKL. The CDR3 is CASSRTGVTTIVRF. In DNA form, the CDR3 reads TGCGCCAGCAGCCGAACAGGGGTGACTACCATTGTCCGTTTT.

The chain employs TRBV12-3 or TRBV12-4 and TRBJ1-1; D remains unclear. Trimming took off 8 bases at V and 6 bases at J, with 16 bases between the two ends. CDR3 length: 13 amino acids. CDR3: CASGMNLPAEAFF. The CDR3 DNA is TGTGCCAGCGGTATGAACCTCCCGGCTGAAGCTTTCTTT.

The sample holds many counts of this clonotype. The chain combines TRBV20-1 with TRBJ2-1; D unresolved. The V gene lost 3 bases and the J gene lost 5 bases, with 14 bases spanning the gap. The V gene's germline CDR1 is DFQATT and CDR2 SNEGSKA (reference sequence). The CDR3 spans 14 residues. CDR3 nucleotides: TGCAGTGCTAGTTTCCCCGGCCGCCACAATGAGCAGTTCTTC. It is translated as CSASFPGRHNEQFF.

This clonotype was seen a few times. The V call is TRBV29-1, the J call TRBJ1-1; weak D call: TRBD1 (5 bases). Germline V lookup: CDR1 SQVTM, CDR2 ANQGSEA. V lost 1 base and J lost 6, with 9 bases in between. The CDR3 is 12 residues long. CDR3 protein: CSVEADSAEAFF. The CDR3 region has the DNA TGCAGCGTTGAAGCCGACAGTGCTGAAGCTTTCTTT.

V and J are TRBV7-9 and TRBJ2-7; a possible D gene is TRBD1 (6 bases). There are 13 residues in the CDR3. The V end lost 7 bases, the J end lost 4 bases, and 14 bases lay between the germline ends. CDR1 SEHNR and CDR2 FQNEAQ come from the germline V gene (reference sequence). The CDR3 here is CASTKLGAYEQYF. CDR3 nucleotides: TGTGCCAGCACCAAACTGGGGGCTTACGAGCAGTACTTC.

J is TRBJ2-5 and V is TRBV28; tentatively, D is TRBD1 or TRBD2 (5 bases each). CDR1 and CDR2 from the germline V gene are MDHEN and SYDVKM. V dropped 9 bases and J dropped 5 bases, with 19 bases sitting between them. This CDR3 has 14 amino acids. CDR3 sequence (DNA): TGTGCCAGTCGGCCCGGGGCGGTGTCGGAGACCCAGTACTTC. It encodes CASRPGAVSETQYF. The entire variable domain, with the rest obtained from reference TRBV28 and TRBJ2-5, is as follows: DVKVTQSSRYLVKRTGEKVFLECVQDMDHENMFWYRQDPGLGLRLIYFSYDVKMKEKGDIPEGYSVSREKKERFSLILESASTNQTSMYLCASRPGAVSETQYFGPGTRLLVL.

The rearrangement links TRBV19 to TRBJ1-5; D is uncertain. Germline-derived CDR1 and CDR2 are LNHDA and SQIVND (reference sequence). CDR3 length: 13 amino acids. V gave up 9 bases and J gave up 3 bases, with 12 bases separating them. The CDR3 is CASRVDFNQPQHF. CDR3 DNA: TGTGCCAGCCGGGTGGACTTCAATCAGCCCCAGCATTTT.

This clonotype showed up many times. The chain uses TRBV12-5 and TRBJ2-2; TRBD2 agrees at 7 bases. V lost 4 bases, J lost 2 bases, and 16 bases stayed unmatched. Germline V lookup: CDR1 LGHNT, CDR2 FRNRAP. This CDR3 comprises 19 residues. Written as DNA, the CDR3 is TGTGCTAGTGGTTGGATTAGCGGGTTGGATCTTAAAAACACCGGGGAGCTGTTTTTT. Translating gives CASGWISGLDLKNTGELFF. Combining the CDR3 with reference TRBV12-5 and TRBJ2-2 gives the whole variable domain DARVTQTPRHKVTEMGQEVTMRCQPILGHNTVFWYRQTMMQGLELLAYFRNRAPLDDSGMPKDRFSAEMPDATLATLKIQPSEPRDSAVYFCASGWISGLDLKNTGELFFGEGSRLTVL.

This clonotype was recorded many times. This sequence joins TRBV7-8 and TRBJ1-1; D is perhaps TRBD1 (5 bases). CDR3 length equals 15 residues. V was pared by 2 bases and J by 6 bases, with 16 bases between. Per the germline V gene, CDR1 is SGHVS and CDR2 is FQNEAQ. The CDR3 here is CASSLLLGGIAEAFF. The CDR3 nucleotides are TGTGCCAGCAGCTTATTACTTGGGGGTATCGCTGAAGCTTTCTTT.

In this sample, this clonotype turned up a few times. CDR3 region: CASSPRGGGARELFF. For the CDR3, the DNA is TGTGCCAGCAGTCCGCGGGGTGGAGGAGCCAGGGAGCTGTTTTTT. The V and J genes are TRBV12-3 or TRBV12-4 and TRBJ2-2; perhaps TRBD2 as D (6 bases). The CDR3 extends over 15 amino acids. The V and J ends lost 5 bases and 9 bases respectively, with 19 bases between them.

The rearrangement uses TRBV28 and TRBJ2-1; D unclear. The CDR3 loop spans 15 amino acids. Germline V lookup: CDR1 MDHEN, CDR2 SYDVKM. The V and J ends lost 2 bases and 4 bases respectively, with 12 bases between them. The CDR3 spells CASSLVTATYNEQFF. DNA of the CDR3: TGTGCCAGCAGTTTAGTGACTGCCACTTACAATGAGCAGTTCTTC.

The rearrangement links TRBV6-2 or TRBV6-3 to TRBJ1-3, with 8 bases lining up with TRBD1. CDR3 size: 13 residues. Germline V CDR1 and CDR2: MNHEY, SVGEGT. Trimming at V came to 5 bases and at J to 4 bases, leaving 1 base not matched to a gene. The CDR3 DNA sequence: TGTGCCAGCAGTGGGGACAGGGGAAACACCATATATTTT. This sequence encodes CASSGDRGNTIYF.

This clonotype came up many times. The chain carries TRBV5-1 and TRBJ2-3; maybe TRBD2 (6 bases). The V gene's germline CDR1 is SGHRS and CDR2 YFSETQ. Trimming took 4 bases from V and 4 from J, leaving 13 bases between them. The CDR3 length is 14 residues. The CDR3: CASSGTTSADTQYF. The CDR3 DNA follows: TGCGCCAGCAGCGGCACGACTAGTGCAGATACGCAGTATTTT.

V usage is TRBV12-3 or TRBV12-4 and J usage is TRBJ2-2, with D tentatively TRBD1 (5 bases). The V gene lost 2 bases and the J gene lost 4 bases, with 11 bases spanning the gap. CDR3 size: 15 residues. The CDR3 coding sequence is TGTGCCAGCAGTTTATTAGGGGAAGGCACCGGGGAGCTGTTTTTT. Translated, it gives CASSLLGEGTGELFF.

This chain links TRBV6-1 with TRBJ2-2; no clear D gene. CDR1 MNHNS and CDR2 SASEGT come from the germline V gene. V gave up 5 bases and J gave up 4 bases, with 14 bases separating them. The CDR3 has 15 amino acids. CDR3 protein: CASSPKNNPTGELFF. The CDR3 DNA reads TGTGCCAGCAGTCCAAAAAACAATCCCACCGGGGAGCTGTTTTTT.

The chain carries TRBV29-1 and TRBJ2-1; 7 nucleotides line up with TRBD2. V shed 4 bases, J shed 6 bases, and the junction held 6 bases outside the gene matches. CDR3 length: 13 residues. Per the germline V gene, CDR1 is SQVTM and CDR2 is ANQGSEA. For the CDR3, the DNA is TGCAGCGTTGGGCGCGGGAGTGGCAATGAGCAGTTCTTC. This codes for CSVGRGSGNEQFF.